This T cell receptor (beta chain) was captured in a study of post-analysis software for immune sequencing data. This CDR3 contains 17 residues. V gave up 3 bases and J gave up 5 bases; unmatched junction bases: 8. Notes on this clonotype: No antigen is known for it.

Incorporated into the TCR beta cDNA libraries were unique molecular identifiers, which served to reduce PCR and sequencing biases. A population of about 0.85 to 11 million T cells gave rise to about 500,000 cDNA molecules. TCRdb redid the calling of the PCR reads with MiXCR, one entry per CDR3 protein. The data show 650,000 to 900,000 distinct CDR3 sequences, 40% to 55% seen once. Study observations and caveats: Controls had lower frequencies than patients of 4 or 5 TRBV segments, which included TRBV5-6, TRBV5-1 and TRBV20-1. Samples from one preparation batch, clustered by F measure, grouped strongly together. People with multiple sclerosis had a significantly lower normalized Chao1 diversity than controls did.

What was sequenced was blood. The chain couples TRBV12-3 or TRBV12-4 to TRBJ1-6; 9 bases are shared with TRBD1. This clonotype was sampled from a girl aged 10-17 years with multiple sclerosis. In DNA form, the CDR3 reads TGTGCCAGCAGTTTGAGTGGCGGGACAGGGAATAATTCACCCCTCCACTTT. Protein sequence: CASSLSGGTGNNSPLHF.